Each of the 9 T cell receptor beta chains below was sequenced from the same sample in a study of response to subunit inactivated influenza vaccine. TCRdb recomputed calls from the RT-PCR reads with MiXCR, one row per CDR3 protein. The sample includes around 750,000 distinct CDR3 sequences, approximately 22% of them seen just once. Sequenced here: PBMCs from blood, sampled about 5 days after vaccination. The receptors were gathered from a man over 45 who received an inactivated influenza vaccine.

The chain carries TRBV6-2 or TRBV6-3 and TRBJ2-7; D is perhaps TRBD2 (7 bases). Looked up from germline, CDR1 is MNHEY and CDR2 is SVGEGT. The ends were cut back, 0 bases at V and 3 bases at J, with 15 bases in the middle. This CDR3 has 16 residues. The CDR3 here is CASSYSRGTTNYEQYF. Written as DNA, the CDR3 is TGTGCCAGCAGTTACTCGAGGGGGACTACCAACTACGAGCAGTACTTC.

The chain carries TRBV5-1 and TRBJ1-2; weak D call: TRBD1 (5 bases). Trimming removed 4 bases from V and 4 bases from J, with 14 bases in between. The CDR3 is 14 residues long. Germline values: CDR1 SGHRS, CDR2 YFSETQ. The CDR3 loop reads CASSARDGGYGYTF. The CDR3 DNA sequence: TGCGCCAGCAGCGCCCGGGACGGAGGCTATGGCTACACCTTC. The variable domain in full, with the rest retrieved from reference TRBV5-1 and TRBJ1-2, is KAGVTQTPRYLIKTRGQQVTLSCSPISGHRSVSWYQQTPGQGLQFLFEYFSETQRNKGNFPGRFSGRQFSNSRSEMNVSTLELGDSALYLCASSARDGGYGYTFGSGTRLTVV.

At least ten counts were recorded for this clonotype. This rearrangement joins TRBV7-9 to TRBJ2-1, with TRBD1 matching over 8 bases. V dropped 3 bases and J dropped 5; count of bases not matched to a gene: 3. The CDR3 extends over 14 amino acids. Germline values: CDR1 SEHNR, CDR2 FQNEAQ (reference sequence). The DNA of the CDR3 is TGTGCCAGCAGCTTGGGGACAGGAAACAATGAGCAGTTCTTC. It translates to CASSLGTGNNEQFF.

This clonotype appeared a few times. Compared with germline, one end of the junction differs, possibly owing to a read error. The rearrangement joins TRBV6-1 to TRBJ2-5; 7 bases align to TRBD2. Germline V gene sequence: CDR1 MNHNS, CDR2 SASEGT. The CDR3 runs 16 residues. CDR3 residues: CASSPTGGGSQVTQYF. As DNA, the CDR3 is TGTGCCAGCAGCCCCACTGGCGGGGGATCGCAAGTGACCCAGTACTTC.

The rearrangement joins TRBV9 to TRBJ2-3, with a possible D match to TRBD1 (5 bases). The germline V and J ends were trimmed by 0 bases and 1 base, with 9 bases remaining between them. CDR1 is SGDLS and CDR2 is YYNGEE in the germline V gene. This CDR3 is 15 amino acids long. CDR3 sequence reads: CASSVDWGGTDTQYF. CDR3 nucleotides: TGTGCCAGCAGCGTAGATTGGGGCGGCACAGATACGCAGTATTTT.

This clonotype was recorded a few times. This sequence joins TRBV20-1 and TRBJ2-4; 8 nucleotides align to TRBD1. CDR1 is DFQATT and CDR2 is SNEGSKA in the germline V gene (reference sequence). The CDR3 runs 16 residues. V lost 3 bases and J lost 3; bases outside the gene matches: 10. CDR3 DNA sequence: TGCAGTGCTAGTCGGACAGGGCGACTGGTCAAAAACATTCAGTACTTC. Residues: CSASRTGRLVKNIQYF.

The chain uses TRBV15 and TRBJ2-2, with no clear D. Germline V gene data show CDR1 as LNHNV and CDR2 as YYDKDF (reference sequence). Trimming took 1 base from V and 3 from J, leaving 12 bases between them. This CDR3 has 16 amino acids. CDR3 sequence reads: CATSRGRLRDTGELFF. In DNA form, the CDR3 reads TGTGCCACCAGCAGAGGTAGACTCCGGGACACCGGGGAGCTGTTTTTT.

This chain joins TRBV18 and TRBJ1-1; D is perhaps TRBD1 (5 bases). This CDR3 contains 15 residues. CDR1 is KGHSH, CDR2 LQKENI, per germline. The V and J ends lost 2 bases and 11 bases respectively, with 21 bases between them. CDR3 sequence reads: CASSPGGGGLLTAFF. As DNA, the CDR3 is TGTGCCAGCTCACCAGGGGGTGGAGGGCTCTTGACGGCTTTCTTT.

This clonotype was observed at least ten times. CDR3 coding DNA: TGCAGCGTGACCCCTGCGGGTGTAGAGACCCAGTACTTC. Translating it yields CSVTPAGVETQYF. The chain has TRBV29-1 and TRBJ2-5; possibly TRBD2 for D (5 bases). This CDR3 region has 13 residues. Germline V gene lookup returns CDR1 SQVTM and CDR2 ANQGSEA. V lost 6 bases, J lost 4 bases, and 15 bases lay in between.